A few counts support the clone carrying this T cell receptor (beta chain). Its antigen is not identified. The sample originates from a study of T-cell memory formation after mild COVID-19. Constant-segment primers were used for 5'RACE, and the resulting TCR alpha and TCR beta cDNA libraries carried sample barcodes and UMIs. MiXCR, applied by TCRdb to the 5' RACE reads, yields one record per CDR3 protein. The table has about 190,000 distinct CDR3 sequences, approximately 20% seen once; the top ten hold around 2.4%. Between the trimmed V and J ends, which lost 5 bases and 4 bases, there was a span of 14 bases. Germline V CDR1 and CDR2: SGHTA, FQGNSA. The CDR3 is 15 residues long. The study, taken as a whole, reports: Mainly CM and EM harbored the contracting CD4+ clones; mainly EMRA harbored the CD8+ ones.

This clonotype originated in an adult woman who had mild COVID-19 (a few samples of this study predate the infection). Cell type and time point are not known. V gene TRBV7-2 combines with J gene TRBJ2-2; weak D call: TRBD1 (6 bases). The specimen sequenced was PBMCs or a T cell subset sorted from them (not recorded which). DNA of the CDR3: TGTGCCAGCAGCCAACAGGGTCTTAGCACCGGGGAGCTGTTTTTT. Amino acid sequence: CASSQQGLSTGELFF.